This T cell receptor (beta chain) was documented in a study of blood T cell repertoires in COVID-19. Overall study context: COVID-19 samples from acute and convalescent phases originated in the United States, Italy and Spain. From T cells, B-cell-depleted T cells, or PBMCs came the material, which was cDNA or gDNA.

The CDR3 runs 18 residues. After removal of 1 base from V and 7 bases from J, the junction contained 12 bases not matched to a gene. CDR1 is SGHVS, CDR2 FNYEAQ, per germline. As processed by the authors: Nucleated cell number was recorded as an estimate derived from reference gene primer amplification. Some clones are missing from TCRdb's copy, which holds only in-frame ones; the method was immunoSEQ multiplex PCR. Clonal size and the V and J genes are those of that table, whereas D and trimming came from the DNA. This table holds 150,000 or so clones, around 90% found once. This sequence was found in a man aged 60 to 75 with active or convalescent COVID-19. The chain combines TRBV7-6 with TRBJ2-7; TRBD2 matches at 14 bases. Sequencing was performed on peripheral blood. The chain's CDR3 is CASSLEAGGLAGAGEQYF. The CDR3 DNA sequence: TGTGCCAGCAGCTTAGAAGCGGGGGGACTAGCGGGAGCGGGTGAGCAGTACTTC.